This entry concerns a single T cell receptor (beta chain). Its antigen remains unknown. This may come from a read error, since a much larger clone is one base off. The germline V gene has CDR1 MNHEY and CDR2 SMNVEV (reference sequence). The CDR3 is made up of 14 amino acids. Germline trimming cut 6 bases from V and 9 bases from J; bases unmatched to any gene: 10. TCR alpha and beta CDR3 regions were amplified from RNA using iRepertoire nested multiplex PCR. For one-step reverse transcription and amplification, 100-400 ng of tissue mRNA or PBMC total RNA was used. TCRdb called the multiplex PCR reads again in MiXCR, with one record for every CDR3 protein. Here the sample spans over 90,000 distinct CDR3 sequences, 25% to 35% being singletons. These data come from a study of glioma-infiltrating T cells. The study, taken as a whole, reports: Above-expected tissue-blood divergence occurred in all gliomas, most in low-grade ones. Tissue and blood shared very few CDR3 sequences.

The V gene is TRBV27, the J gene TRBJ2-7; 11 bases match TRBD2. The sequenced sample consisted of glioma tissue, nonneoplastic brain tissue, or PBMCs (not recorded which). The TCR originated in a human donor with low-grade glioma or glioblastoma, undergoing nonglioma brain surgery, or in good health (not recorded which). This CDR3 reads CASSYSGGVFGQYF. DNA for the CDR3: TGTGCCAGCAGCTATAGCGGGGGGGTATTCGGGCAGTACTTC.